The 26 T cell receptor beta chains below come from one sample, sequenced in a study. TCRdb reprocessed the RT-PCR reads via MiXCR and lists one record per CDR3 protein. The sample records thousands of distinct CDR3 sequences, roughly nine tenths being singletons. Sequenced material: memory CD4+ T cells from blood. The source of these receptors is a female donor in good health, serving as a healthy control.

In regard to this clonotype: In a library made to pick up alpha chains, this beta chain is a stray read with a size that means little. J is TRBJ2-1 and V is TRBV5-1; 11 bases are shared with TRBD2. Looked up from germline, CDR1 is SGHRS and CDR2 is YFSETQ. The CDR3 is 17 amino acids. The trim removed 0 bases at V and 7 bases at J, leaving 9 bases unmatched. The CDR3 DNA is TGCGCCAGCAGCTTGGAAGGGGGGACTAGCGGACGGAATGAGCAGTTCTTC. It encodes CASSLEGGTSGRNEQFF. Full variable domain (outside the CDR3, taken from reference TRBV5-1 and TRBJ2-1): KAGVTQTPRYLIKTRGQQVTLSCSPISGHRSVSWYQQTPGQGLQFLFEYFSETQRNKGNFPGRFSGRQFSNSRSEMNVSTLELGDSALYLCASSLEGGTSGRNEQFFGPGTRLTVL.

This clonotype was seen a single time. This beta chain is off target for a library built for alpha chains, so its abundance means little. The V call is TRBV5-5, the J call TRBJ2-7, with no clear D. The CDR3 is made up of 11 amino acids. Germline V gives CDR1 SGHKS, CDR2 YYEKEE (reference sequence). Trimming removed 2 bases at V and 7 bases at J, with 7 bases between. CDR3 bases: TGTGCCAGCAGCTTACACAGTGAGCAGTACTTC. This sequence encodes CASSLHSEQYF.

Comment on this clonotype: The library was built for alpha chains, so this beta chain is an off-target read and its size means little. The rearrangement joins TRBV6-5 to TRBJ1-4, with D maybe TRBD1 (6 bases). The CDR3 spans 16 residues. V dropped 6 bases and J dropped 8 bases, with 22 bases sitting between them. CDR1 MNHEY and CDR2 SVGAGI come from the germline V gene. The DNA of the CDR3 is TGTGCCAGCAGACCCGCGGGGTCAGGGGTGGGAGAAAAACTGTTTTTT. Translated: CASRPAGSGVGEKLFF.

For this clonotype: The library was prepared for alpha chains; this beta chain is a stray read, so its frequency means little. The rearrangement uses TRBV7-2 and TRBJ2-3; TRBD2 matches 10 bases. The germline gives CDR1 SGHTA, CDR2 FQGNSA. J was trimmed by 10 bases and V by 2 bases; bases with no gene match: 6. CDR3 length: 14 amino acids. As DNA, the CDR3 is TGTGCCAGCAGCTTACTCATTAGCGGGGGGCCGCAGTATTTT. It codes for CASSLLISGGPQYF.

As to this clonotype: This beta chain appears as a stray read in a library generated for alpha chains; its size is not informative. V and J are TRBV6-5 and TRBJ2-6, with 8 nucleotides matching TRBD1. The CDR3 covers 17 residues. Per the germline V gene, CDR1 is MNHEY and CDR2 is SVGAGI. V was pared by 4 bases and J by 2 bases, with 7 bases of the junction left unmatched. DNA for the CDR3: TGTGCCAGCAGTTTTCAGGGGGCGCGAGCTGGGGCCAACGTCCTGACTTTC. Translated: CASSFQGARAGANVLTF.

Worth noting for this clonotype: A library prepared for alpha chains yielded this beta chain as an off-target read; its size is of little meaning. This sequence joins TRBV7-3 and TRBJ1-2; no reliable D call. In germline, CDR1 is SGHTA, CDR2 FQGTGA. Trimming shortened V by 1 base and J by 5 bases, and 8 bases separated the two germline ends. The CDR3 totals 13 residues. CDR3 sequence (DNA): TGTGCCAGCAGCTTAAGGTCTGGGTATGGCTACACCTTC. Its protein is CASSLRSGYGYTF.

Concerning this clonotype itself: For a library built for alpha chains, this beta chain is a stray read; little rests on its size. The chain employs TRBV20-1 and TRBJ2-5; tentative D call: TRBD1 (6 bases). The CDR3 contains 17 residues. Germline CDR1 reads DFQATT; CDR2 reads SNEGSKA (reference sequence). Deletions cut 0 bases from V and 2 bases from J, with 19 bases between. The CDR3 here is CSARDPRGQRTQETQYF. The CDR3 DNA follows: TGCAGTGCTAGAGATCCGCGAGGACAGAGAACGCAAGAGACCCAGTACTTC.

With respect to this clonotype: This beta chain turned up in a library designed for alpha chains; as an off-target read, its abundance says little. This chain links TRBV12-3 or TRBV12-4 with TRBJ1-2, with a tentative D call TRBD1 (6 bases). The CDR3 contains 12 residues. Trimming stripped 6 bases from V and 4 bases from J, with 9 bases between. The CDR3 coding sequence is TGTGCCAGCAGATCGGACAGCTATGGCTACACCTTC. Amino acid sequence: CASRSDSYGYTF.

Concerning this clonotype itself: Since the library was made to target alpha chains, this beta chain is a stray read and its abundance is not meaningful. The rearrangement joins TRBV20-1 to TRBJ2-7, with TRBD2 matching 13 bases. This CDR3 spans 17 amino acids. CDR1 is DFQATT, CDR2 SNEGSKA, per germline (reference sequence). V lost 0 bases to trimming and J lost 6 bases; unmatched junction nucleotides: 11. Here the CDR3 DNA reads TGCAGTGCTAGAGATCCGAGACTAGCGGGGGGAGGGATCGAGCAGTACTTC. Translating gives CSARDPRLAGGGIEQYF.

Points on this clonotype: Because this beta chain is a stray read in a library intended to capture alpha chains, its abundance should not be given much weight. This chain joins TRBV3-1 and TRBJ2-1; perhaps TRBD2 as D (6 bases). Germline assignment: CDR1 LGHDT and CDR2 YNNKEL (reference sequence). The V end lost 1 base, the J end lost 4 bases, and 11 bases lay between the germline ends. This CDR3 spans 15 amino acids. CDR3 in DNA: TGTGCCAGCAGCCAAGTTACCGGGACTTACAATGAGCAGTTCTTC. This gives the protein CASSQVTGTYNEQFF.

Of note for this clonotype: The library was designed around alpha chains, so this beta chain is a stray read whose abundance carries little weight. V gene TRBV27 combines with J gene TRBJ2-5, with 7 bases identical to TRBD1. There are 14 residues in the CDR3. Per germline, CDR1 MNHEY and CDR2 SMNVEV (reference sequence). After removal of 6 bases from V and 9 bases from J, the junction contained 13 bases not matched to a gene. In nucleotides, the CDR3 is TGTGCCAGCAGGCGAGACAGGGCGGTGTATCCCCAGTACTTC. Translating gives CASRRDRAVYPQYF.

On this clonotype: The library was designed around alpha chains, so this beta chain is a stray read whose abundance carries little weight. The chain carries TRBV20-1 and TRBJ2-1; D remains unclear. The V gene lost 1 base and the J gene lost 4 bases, with 5 bases spanning the gap. Germline-derived CDR1 and CDR2 are DFQATT and SNEGSKA (reference sequence). CDR3 size: 12 residues. This chain's CDR3 is CSARGLYNEQFF. Here the CDR3 DNA reads TGCAGTGCTAGAGGATTATACAATGAGCAGTTCTTC.

In the case of this clonotype: This beta chain appears as a stray read in a library generated for alpha chains; its size is not informative. The V gene is TRBV27, the J gene TRBJ1-5; 10 bases map to TRBD1. The junction had 8 bases not matched to a gene; V was cut back by 3 bases and J by 6 bases. This CDR3 has 16 amino acids. CDR1 and CDR2 (germline): MNHEY, SMNVEV (reference sequence). The CDR3 coding sequence is TGTGCCAGCAGTTTGGCGATGACAGGGGGCGGTCAGCCCCAGCATTTT. It is translated as CASSLAMTGGGQPQHF.

About this clonotype itself: A library prepared for alpha chains yielded this beta chain as an off-target read; its size is of little meaning. The J gene is TRBJ2-2, the V gene TRBV12-3 or TRBV12-4; 10 nucleotides agree with TRBD2. Losses at the gene ends were 7 bases for V and 7 bases for J; bases not matched to a gene: 9. This CDR3 has 15 amino acids. CDR3: CASNLGVAGGGELFF. CDR3 bases: TGTGCCAGCAATCTTGGGGTAGCGGGAGGCGGGGAGCTGTTTTTT.

A remark on this clonotype: A library made for alpha chains picked up this beta chain off target, so its size means little. The rearrangement links TRBV5-1 to TRBJ1-1, with D unclear. V lost 1 base and J 4 bases, leaving 11 bases between the germline ends. This CDR3 region has 14 residues. The germline V gene has CDR1 SGHRS and CDR2 YFSETQ. The CDR3 DNA reads TGCGCCAGCAGCTTGAGTCGACTGGGCACTGAAGCTTTCTTT. Translating gives CASSLSRLGTEAFF.

This clonotype was counted between two and nine times. This beta chain represents an off-target read in a library built for alpha chains; its size is of limited meaning. The rearrangement uses TRBV24-1 and TRBJ2-1; tentatively, D is TRBD2 (5 bases). The CDR3 has 12 residues. CDR1 and CDR2 from the germline V gene are KGHDR and SFDVKD. V lost 12 bases and J 7 bases, leaving 15 bases between the germline ends. CDR3 residues: CAAVGGTNEQFF. CDR3 nucleotide sequence: TGTGCCGCCGTCGGAGGAACGAATGAGCAGTTCTTC.

Concerning this clonotype itself: This beta chain slipped into a library made for alpha chains as a stray read, so its size is not meaningful. The V and J genes are TRBV6-1 and TRBJ2-7, with 9 bases identical to TRBD1. Germline CDR1 reads MNHNS; CDR2 reads SASEGT. V gave up 5 bases and J gave up 5 bases; unmatched junction bases: 4. This CDR3 is 13 amino acids long. CDR3 amino acids: CASSRTGVHEQYF. The CDR3 nucleotides are TGTGCCAGCAGTCGGACAGGGGTCCACGAGCAGTACTTC.

As to this clonotype: As an off-target read in a library built for alpha chains, this beta chain has a frequency of little significance. The rearrangement joins TRBV20-1 to TRBJ2-7; 7 bases are shared with TRBD1. The V gene end was trimmed by 3 bases and the J gene end by 4 bases; junction bases not matched to a gene: 9. This CDR3 region has 14 residues. Germline V lookup: CDR1 DFQATT, CDR2 SNEGSKA (reference sequence). CDR3 sequence reads: CSASWGTEIYEQYF. The CDR3 coding sequence is TGCAGTGCTAGTTGGGGGACAGAGATTTACGAGCAGTACTTC.

As concerns this clonotype: This beta chain represents an off-target read in a library built for alpha chains; its size is of limited meaning. V and J are TRBV7-6 and TRBJ1-5; D possibly corresponds to TRBD1 (6 bases). Germline CDR1 is SGHVS and CDR2 is FNYEAQ. The V end lost 5 bases, the J end lost 3 bases, and 23 bases lay between the germline ends. This CDR3 contains 18 residues. The DNA for the CDR3 is TGTGCCAGCAGCCTCTTAGAGGGGACATATGTTGACAATCAGCCCCAGCATTTT. Protein: CASSLLEGTYVDNQPQHF. Full variable domain (remainder filled in from reference TRBV7-6 and TRBJ1-5): GAGVSQSPRYKVTKRGQDVALRCDPISGHVSLYWYRQALGQGPEFLTYFNYEAQQDKSGLPNDRFSAERPEGSISTLTIQRTEQRDSAMYRCASSLLEGTYVDNQPQHFGDGTRLSIL.

As concerns this clonotype: This beta chain is an off-target read within a library intended for alpha chains, so its frequency means little. The chain joins TRBV5-1 to TRBJ2-3; unclear D gene. The V end was cut by 6 bases, the J end by 3 bases, with 17 bases between. This CDR3 is 15 amino acids long. Germline loops: CDR1 SGHRS, CDR2 YFSETQ. The CDR3 nucleotides read TGCGCCAGCACCCTTAACAGACCCGCGACAGATACGCAGTATTTT. Its protein product is CASTLNRPATDTQYF.

By sample share, this clonotype is large. This beta chain slipped into a library made for alpha chains as a stray read, so its size is not meaningful. The V gene is TRBV20-1, the J gene TRBJ1-2; D uncertain. CDR1 DFQATT and CDR2 SNEGSKA come from the germline V gene (reference sequence). The CDR3 spans 11 residues. Trimming shortened V by 0 bases and J by 11 bases, and 10 bases separated the two germline ends. The CDR3 here is CSARDRTEYTF. CDR3 nucleotide sequence: TGCAGTGCTAGAGATCGGACGGAATACACCTTC.

This clonotype was seen a few times. Little can be read into the size of this beta chain, an off-target read in a library designed for alpha chains. This chain links TRBV29-1 with TRBJ2-5; D gene unclear. The CDR3 is made up of 13 amino acids. The V end was cut by 4 bases, the J end by 5 bases, with 14 bases between. CDR1 is SQVTM, CDR2 ANQGSEA, per germline. DNA of the CDR3: TGCAGCGTTGCCTCCCGGTCAATCGAGACCCAGTACTTC. It encodes CSVASRSIETQYF.

On this clonotype itself: This beta chain is an unintended read in a library built for alpha chains; its size means little. The chain recombines TRBV5-1 with TRBJ2-7, with 14 bases lining up with TRBD2. J was trimmed by 3 bases and V by 2 bases; bases with no gene match: 10. The CDR3 has 18 amino acids. Germline-derived CDR1 and CDR2 are SGHRS and YFSETQ. The CDR3 protein is CASSFYPGLAGGLYEQYF. CDR3 in DNA: TGCGCCAGCAGCTTCTACCCCGGACTAGCGGGAGGCCTCTACGAGCAGTACTTC.

Concerning this clonotype itself: This beta chain turned up in a library designed for alpha chains; as an off-target read, its abundance says little. This chain connects TRBV12-3 or TRBV12-4 to TRBJ1-5; D is unclear. Trimming removed 6 bases at V and 1 base at J, with 4 bases between. The CDR3 consists of 12 residues. The CDR3 DNA follows: TGTGCCAGCAGGGACAGCAATCAGCCCCAGCATTTT. Encoded protein: CASRDSNQPQHF.

As concerns this clonotype: This beta chain is an unintended read in a library built for alpha chains; its size means little. The chain recombines TRBV5-5 with TRBJ2-7; no clear D gene. The V gene's germline CDR1 is SGHKS and CDR2 YYEKEE (reference sequence). Trimming stripped 4 bases from V and 5 bases from J, with 16 bases between. The length of the CDR3 is 14 residues. In DNA, the CDR3 is TGTGCCAGCAGCCCATATCTTTTGGGCAACGAGCAGTACTTC. It specifies CASSPYLLGNEQYF.

Concerning this clonotype: This beta chain appears as a stray read in a library generated for alpha chains; its size is not informative. CDR3 sequence reads: CASSFRRQDTEAFF. As DNA, the CDR3 is TGTGCCAGCAGCTTCAGACGGCAGGACACTGAAGCTTTCTTT. The chain has TRBV7-2 and TRBJ1-1; no definite D call. The germline V gene encodes CDR1 SGHTA and CDR2 FQGNSA. The CDR3 is 14 amino acids. Trimming pared 3 bases from V and 3 bases from J, leaving 11 bases between.